This T cell receptor (beta chain) is from a study of Graves' ophthalmopathy and Graves' hyperthyroidism. Background on the study: Stable hyperthyroidism meant no progression to ophthalmopathy within 18 months of follow-up. Study-level points and caveats: Separation of ophthalmopathy from stable hyperthyroidism was achieved by a 13-signature model, at about 91% sensitivity and approximately 81% specificity.

Germline CDR1 reads DFQATT; CDR2 reads SNEGSKA (reference sequence). This CDR3 has 13 amino acids. V was shortened by 1 base and J by 3 bases, with 9 bases between the two germline ends. The diagnosis was founded upon clinical symptoms, serum thyroxine, TRAb, thyroid ultrasound and orbital computed tomography. From RNA, the CDR3 regions of TCR beta chains were amplified and sequenced. A first-round RT-PCR used HTBI primers, followed by a second-round multiplex PCR. Each CDR3 protein is one row after TCRdb ran MiXCR on the multiplex PCR reads. The sample includes some 1.1 million distinct CDR3 sequences, roughly 35% seen only once; the top ten take 11%. About this clonotype itself: Its antigen is unknown.

V and J are TRBV20-1 and TRBJ1-1, with D hard to call. This receptor was taken from an adult man with Graves' hyperthyroidism. Sequencing input: peripheral blood or thyroid tissue (not recorded which). The chain's CDR3 is CSARVTRDTEAFF. CDR3 bases: TGCAGTGCTAGAGTGACGAGGGACACTGAAGCTTTCTTT.